One sample yielded the 30 T cell receptor beta chains listed below, sequenced in a study of cytomegalovirus exposure and HLA in healthy donors. The study ran its PCR with 60 Vbeta and 13 Jbeta primers. Clones were read by immunoSEQ multiplex PCR, and TCRdb kept only the in-frame ones, dropping some. The repertoire includes fewer than 250,000 clones, around 79% of them detected once, and roughly 1.6% sits in the top ten. Sequencing was carried out using PBMCs. The receptor set was obtained from a woman in her forties or fifties in good health and CMV-seronegative.

The chain uses TRBV6-5 and TRBJ1-5, with D unclear. The ends were cut back, 1 base at V and 7 bases at J, with 8 bases in the middle. The CDR3 has 13 residues. Germline V gene sequence: CDR1 MNHEY, CDR2 SVGAGI. The CDR3, as DNA: TGTGCCAGCAGTTACTTCCCGGAGCAGCCCCAGCATTTT. It specifies CASSYFPEQPQHF.

The CDR3 DNA reads as TGTGCCAGCAGCCCGGGACAGGGGTTGTTCTATGGCTACACCTTC. Encoded protein: CASSPGQGLFYGYTF. The genes are TRBV7-2 and TRBJ1-2; TRBD1 matches 10 bases. Losses at the gene ends were 5 bases for V and 4 bases for J; bases not matched to a gene: 7. The CDR3 spans 15 residues. Germline V lookup: CDR1 SGHTA, CDR2 FQGNSA.

The chain employs TRBV6-5 and TRBJ1-2; D ambiguous. The CDR3 runs 15 residues. Germline V gene data show CDR1 as MNHEY and CDR2 as SVGAGI. V was cut by 7 bases and J by 4 bases, with 19 bases left in between. CDR3 loop: CASTTLDNRRYGYTF. The CDR3 coding sequence is TGTGCCAGCACCACCTTAGACAACCGCCGCTATGGCTACACCTTC.

The V gene is TRBV7-2, the J gene TRBJ2-2, with TRBD1 matching over 10 bases. This CDR3 is built from 18 residues. CDR1 and CDR2 (germline): SGHTA, FQGNSA. V lost 5 bases, J lost 4 bases, and 13 bases stayed unmatched. The CDR3 spells CASSLLPTGGGSTGELFF. The CDR3 DNA is TGTGCCAGCAGCCTCCTACCGACAGGGGGCGGGAGCACCGGGGAGCTGTTTTTT.

J is TRBJ2-5 and V is TRBV6-5, with 9 bases that match TRBD1. Losses at the gene ends were 6 bases for V and 5 bases for J; bases not matched to a gene: 7. From germline, CDR1 is MNHEY and CDR2 SVGAGI. This CDR3 contains 14 residues. This chain's CDR3 is CASSLGQGGETQYF. The CDR3 nucleotides are TGTGCCAGCAGCCTGGGACAGGGTGGCGAGACCCAGTACTTC.

The J gene is TRBJ2-7, the V gene TRBV5-1; 9 bases line up with TRBD1. There are 16 residues in the CDR3. The trim removed 4 bases at V and 2 bases at J, leaving 10 bases unmatched. Per germline, CDR1 SGHRS and CDR2 YFSETQ. The CDR3 loop is CASSPGDREYPYEQYF. For the CDR3, the DNA is TGCGCCAGCAGCCCGGGGGACAGGGAGTATCCCTACGAGCAGTACTTC.

This chain joins TRBV11-1 and TRBJ1-1, with D perhaps matching TRBD1 (5 bases). Germline V gene sequence: CDR1 SGHAT, CDR2 FQDESV (reference sequence). Trimming stripped 5 bases from V and 4 bases from J, with 14 bases between. The CDR3 covers 14 residues. The CDR3 loop is CASSLRAGLTEAFF. The CDR3 DNA sequence: TGTGCCAGCAGCCTAAGGGCGGGACTCACTGAAGCTTTCTTT.

This clone was observed once. The V gene is TRBV19, the J gene TRBJ2-1, with TRBD2 matching 11 bases. The ends lost 5 bases at V and 1 base at J; junction bases unmatched: 10. CDR1 is LNHDA and CDR2 is SQIVND in the germline V gene (reference sequence). This CDR3 has 18 residues. CDR3 nucleotide sequence: TGTGCCAGTAGTGTAGGACTAGCGGGCCCTTTTTCCTACAATGAGCAGTTCTTC. Its protein is CASSVGLAGPFSYNEQFF.

V gene TRBV6-5 combines with J gene TRBJ1-6; D is possibly TRBD1 (5 bases). The V end was cut by 4 bases, the J end by 7 bases, with 8 bases between. The CDR3 covers 13 residues. CDR1 and CDR2 (germline): MNHEY, SVGAGI. CDR3 amino acids: CASSFDRNSPLHF. Written as DNA, the CDR3 is TGTGCCAGCAGTTTCGACAGAAATTCACCCCTCCACTTT.

The chain joins TRBV4-3 to TRBJ2-7; TRBD1 is a possible D gene (5 bases). The CDR3 has 15 residues. CDR1 and CDR2 from the germline V gene are LGHNA and YSLEER. With 4 bases removed from V and 2 bases from J, the gap between germline ends came to 15 bases. CDR3 protein: CASSPGPGPPYEQYF. The CDR3 DNA reads TGCGCCAGCAGCCCAGGGCCCGGGCCCCCCTACGAGCAGTACTTC.

This clone was seen a single time. This sequence joins TRBV15 and TRBJ1-4; D uncertain. The CDR3 is 14 amino acids. Germline CDR1 and CDR2: LNHNV and YYDKDF (reference sequence). V lost 0 bases, J lost 5 bases, and 7 bases lay in between. CDR3 region: CATSRDAENEKLFF. The CDR3 region has the DNA TGTGCCACCAGCAGAGATGCGGAGAATGAAAAACTGTTTTTT.

V gene TRBV27 combines with J gene TRBJ1-6; tentative D call: TRBD1 (5 bases). Germline V gene data show CDR1 as MNHEY and CDR2 as SMNVEV (reference sequence). Trimming shortened V by 5 bases and J by 9 bases, and 14 bases separated the two germline ends. CDR3 length: 14 amino acids. CDR3 in amino acids: CASSPRARGSPLHF. Here the CDR3 DNA reads TGTGCCAGCAGTCCCAGGGCTAGAGGTTCACCCCTCCACTTT.

This chain connects TRBV7-9 to TRBJ1-4; maybe TRBD1 (5 bases). This CDR3 has 16 amino acids. Germline V CDR1 and CDR2: SEHNR, FQNEAQ (reference sequence). Between the trimmed V and J ends, which lost 4 bases and 0 bases, there was a span of 12 bases. The chain's CDR3 is CASSSPIGATNEKLFF. The CDR3 nucleotides are TGTGCCAGCAGCTCGCCCATAGGGGCAACTAATGAAAAACTGTTTTTT.

This chain uses TRBV6-5 with TRBJ2-7; TRBD1 matches 7 bases. The V and J ends lost 2 bases and 0 bases, in that order; junction bases with no gene match: 1. From germline, CDR1 is MNHEY and CDR2 SVGAGI. This CDR3 has 14 amino acids. The CDR3 protein is CASSYGQDSYEQYF. The CDR3 coding sequence is TGTGCCAGCAGTTACGGACAGGACTCCTACGAGCAGTACTTC.

The gene calls are TRBV2 and TRBJ2-2; TRBD2 is a possible D gene (6 bases). Trimming pared 6 bases from V and 1 base from J, leaving 12 bases between. The V gene's germline CDR1 is SNHLY and CDR2 FYNNEI. The CDR3 is 15 amino acids. The DNA for the CDR3 is TGTGCCAGCAGCGGCCGGGGGAGGAACACCGGGGAGCTGTTTTTT. Its protein product is CASSGRGRNTGELFF.

The chain couples TRBV28 to TRBJ2-1; 11 positions match TRBD2. The CDR3 is 15 residues long. Trimming removed 6 bases from V and 2 bases from J; junction bases left unmatched: 3. Per the germline V gene, CDR1 is MDHEN and CDR2 is SYDVKM. CDR3 nucleotide sequence: TGTGCCAGCAGGGGGGGACTAGCGGCCTACAATGAGCAGTTCTTC. The encoded protein is CASRGGLAAYNEQFF. The full variable domain, rest sourced from reference TRBV28 and TRBJ2-1, is DVKVTQSSRYLVKRTGEKVFLECVQDMDHENMFWYRQDPGLGLRLIYFSYDVKMKEKGDIPEGYSVSREKKERFSLILESASTNQTSMYLCASRGGLAAYNEQFFGPGTRLTVL.

This clone was seen a handful of times. This chain uses TRBV7-6 with TRBJ1-1; D not resolved. This CDR3 contains 15 residues. V was trimmed by 5 bases and J by 0 bases, leaving 13 bases between them. Germline-derived CDR1 and CDR2 are SGHVS and FNYEAQ. This CDR3 is CASSPTSPMNTEAFF. The CDR3 coding sequence is TGTGCCAGCAGCCCGACTTCACCCATGAACACTGAAGCTTTCTTT.

The rearrangement joins TRBV9 to TRBJ2-5, with 9 bases that match TRBD2. Gene TRBJ2-7 matches the end of the DNA better, so the J call may be wrong. The germline V gene encodes CDR1 SGDLS and CDR2 YYNGEE. The CDR3 is 15 amino acids. CDR3: CASSVDPSGAYEQYF. The CDR3 nucleotides read TGTGCCAGCAGCGTAGACCCTAGCGGGGCCTACGAGCAGTACTTC.

CDR3 bases: TGCGCCAGCAGGCTCGGGGACTATGGCTACACCTTC. It specifies CASRLGDYGYTF. This rearrangement joins TRBV5-1 to TRBJ1-2; D is unresolved. The germline CDR1 and CDR2 sequences are SGHRS and YFSETQ. The CDR3 is 12 amino acids. Trimming pared 5 bases from V and 3 bases from J, leaving 8 bases between.

This rearrangement joins TRBV7-2 to TRBJ2-7, with 12 nucleotides matching TRBD1. This CDR3 has 14 amino acids. CDR1 is SGHTA and CDR2 is FQGNSA in the germline V gene. V lost 5 bases, J lost 6 bases, and 5 bases stayed unmatched. The CDR3 DNA follows: TGTGCCAGCAGCCGGGACAGGGGGCCCGGCGAGCAGTACTTC. Its translation is CASSRDRGPGEQYF.

The V gene is TRBV2, the J gene TRBJ1-2; a weak D match, TRBD1 (5 bases). Trimming stripped 6 bases from V and 4 bases from J, with 21 bases between. Germline V lookup: CDR1 SNHLY, CDR2 FYNNEI. The CDR3 runs 16 residues. The CDR3 coding sequence is TGTGCCAGCAGGATAGGGCAGGGCCGTGTAGGCTATGGCTACACCTTC. Amino acid sequence: CASRIGQGRVGYGYTF.

This clone appeared a single time. The chain links TRBV18 to TRBJ1-1; no firm D call. The CDR3 consists of 13 residues. V was cut by 6 bases and J by 2 bases, with 10 bases left in between. The V gene's germline CDR1 is KGHSH and CDR2 LQKENI. CDR3 sequence reads: CASSLGKNTEAFF. The CDR3 DNA follows: TGTGCCAGCTCGCTGGGCAAAAACACTGAAGCTTTCTTT. Using reference TRBV18 and TRBJ1-1 for the parts outside the CDR3, the full variable domain is NAGVMQNPRHLVRRRGQEARLRCSPMKGHSHVYWYRQLPEEGLKFMVYLQKENIIDESGMPKERFSAEFPKEGPSILRIQQVVRGDSAAYFCASSLGKNTEAFFGQGTRLTVV.

This clone was found once. V usage is TRBV19 and J usage is TRBJ2-1; TRBD2 aligns across 13 bases. The CDR3 has 16 residues. Germline-derived CDR1 and CDR2 are LNHDA and SQIVND (reference sequence). Losses at the gene ends were 6 bases for V and 1 base for J; bases not matched to a gene: 3. As DNA, the CDR3 is TGTGCCAGTAGGACTAGCGGGGGGTGGTCCTACAATGAGCAGTTCTTC. Encoded protein: CASRTSGGWSYNEQFF.

The rearrangement uses TRBV7-9 and TRBJ2-7; maybe TRBD1 (7 bases). V was clipped by 4 bases and J by 5 bases, with 24 bases between them. This CDR3 region has 17 residues. Per germline, CDR1 SEHNR and CDR2 FQNEAQ (reference sequence). The CDR3 region has the DNA TGTGCCAGCAGCTCGTCAGGGGGGCGGGTTGGCAGCCACGAGCAGTACTTC. It is translated as CASSSSGGRVGSHEQYF.

A note on this clone: Other DNA sequences in the sample encode the same CDR3. The chain uses TRBV18 and TRBJ2-5, with 7 bases lining up with TRBD1. Germline V gene lookup returns CDR1 KGHSH and CDR2 LQKENI. After removal of 3 bases from V and 2 bases from J, the junction contained 3 bases not matched to a gene. There are 14 residues in the CDR3. CDR3 loop: CASSPTGLQETQYF. As DNA, the CDR3 is TGTGCCAGCTCACCGACAGGGTTACAAGAGACCCAGTACTTC.

This clone was seen once. V and J are TRBV4-2 and TRBJ2-1; TRBD1 matches 7 bases. The CDR3 totals 16 residues. Germline assignment: CDR1 LGHNA and CDR2 YNFKEQ. V lost 0 bases and J lost 5; bases outside the gene matches: 7. In DNA form, the CDR3 reads TGTGCCAGCAGCCAAGATAGTGGGGGACAGAACAATGAGCAGTTCTTC. It is translated as CASSQDSGGQNNEQFF.

The chain couples TRBV7-9 to TRBJ1-2; the D is unclear. Germline V gives CDR1 SEHNR, CDR2 FQNEAQ (reference sequence). V shed 2 bases and J shed 5 bases, with 12 bases lying between them. CDR3 length: 14 residues. CDR3 bases: TGTGCCAGCAGCTTAAGCCTATTCAAATATGGCTACACCTTC. Translated, it gives CASSLSLFKYGYTF.

This clone was observed a few times. The V call is TRBV18, the J call TRBJ2-5; TRBD2 is a possible D gene (6 bases). The V and J ends lost 6 bases and 5 bases respectively, with 16 bases between them. In germline, CDR1 is KGHSH, CDR2 LQKENI. The CDR3 has 14 amino acids. DNA of the CDR3: TGTGCCAGCTCGTCAGATCGGGGGAGCGAGACCCAGTACTTC. Translated, it gives CASSSDRGSETQYF.

The DNA for the CDR3 is TGCAGCGTTTGGCTCCGGGACAGGGAGTCGGGAGGCTACACCTTC. This translates into CSVWLRDRESGGYTF. V usage is TRBV29-1 and J usage is TRBJ1-2; 9 bases fit TRBD1. The CDR3 has 15 amino acids. The junction had 15 bases not matched to a gene; V was cut back by 5 bases and J by 8 bases. Germline-derived CDR1 and CDR2 are SQVTM and ANQGSEA. The full variable domain, with the rest looked up from reference TRBV29-1 and TRBJ1-2, is SAVISQKPSRDICQRGTSLTIQCQVDSQVTMMFWYRQQPGQSLTLIATANQGSEATYESGFVIDKFPISRPNLTFSTLTVSNMSPEDSSIYLCSVWLRDRESGGYTFGSGTRLTVV.

The V call is TRBV28, the J call TRBJ2-3, with 7 nucleotides matching TRBD2. Germline assignment: CDR1 MDHEN and CDR2 SYDVKM. V trimming: 7 bases; J trimming: 4 bases; junction bases outside the gene matches: 14. The CDR3 covers 16 residues. CDR3 sequence reads: CASIPPVRESSDTQYF. The DNA of the CDR3 is TGTGCCAGCATCCCCCCCGTGCGGGAGTCGTCAGATACGCAGTATTTT.